What follows are 30 T cell receptor beta chains derived from one specimen sequenced in a study of OX40 agonist ivuxolimab in advanced cancers. This table comes from immunoSEQ multiplex PCR, and its TCRdb copy is limited to in-frame clones, with some not included. The sample has 70,000 to 90,000 clones, 65% to 85% seen once. This sample comprised CD4+ or CD8+ T cells sorted from blood, obtained in a trial of the OX40 agonist ivuxolimab. These receptors were collected from an adult with an advanced solid tumor such as melanoma, head and neck, liver or kidney cancer.

The V call is TRBV27, the J call TRBJ2-1, with D possibly TRBD1 on 7 matching bases. The CDR3 has 15 residues. Germline CDR1 reads MNHEY; CDR2 reads SMNVEV (reference sequence). The germline V and J ends were trimmed by 8 bases and 3 bases, with 17 bases remaining between them. The CDR3 loop is CASGGGTAFYNEQFF. CDR3 DNA: TGTGCCAGCGGAGGCGGGACAGCCTTCTACAATGAGCAGTTCTTC.

The CDR3: CASSENSYEQYF. The CDR3 DNA follows: TGCGCCAGCAGTGAAAACTCCTACGAGCAGTACTTC. The chain joins TRBV10-1 to TRBJ2-5; no definite D call. The J call may be wrong; the DNA end is better matched by TRBJ2-7. This CDR3 contains 12 residues. The V gene's germline CDR1 is WNHNN and CDR2 SYGVQD (reference sequence).

The chain recombines TRBV7-2 with TRBJ2-2; 9 bases map to TRBD2. Germline V gene data show CDR1 as SGHTA and CDR2 as FQGNSA. The CDR3 contains 16 residues. J was trimmed by 7 bases and V by 4 bases; bases with no gene match: 10. The CDR3 sequence: CASSSDPSGIGGELFF. CDR3 nucleotide sequence: TGTGCCAGCAGCTCCGACCCTAGCGGGATTGGCGGGGAGCTGTTTTTT.

The rearrangement uses TRBV7-9 and TRBJ2-1, with D possibly matching TRBD2 (5 bases). This CDR3 comprises 14 residues. CDR1 and CDR2 (germline): SEHNR, FQNEAQ (reference sequence). V lost 2 bases and J 5 bases, leaving 10 bases between the germline ends. DNA of the CDR3: TGTGCCAGCAGCTTAACTAGTTCTGACAATGAGCAGTTCTTC. It translates to CASSLTSSDNEQFF.

The chain is built from TRBV5-1 and TRBJ2-7, with 10 bases that match TRBD2. Germline lookup yields CDR1 SGHRS and CDR2 YFSETQ. With 4 bases clipped from V and 0 bases from J, the junction kept 13 bases outside the gene matches. There are 18 residues in the CDR3. The CDR3 sequence is CASSPGRGLASSSYEQYF. DNA for the CDR3: TGCGCCAGCAGCCCAGGCAGGGGACTAGCGTCTAGCTCCTACGAGCAGTACTTC.

The chain carries TRBV6-5 and TRBJ1-2, with D hard to call. V lost 0 bases and J lost 9, with 14 bases in between. CDR3 size: 14 residues. Germline V gives CDR1 MNHEY, CDR2 SVGAGI. The CDR3 sequence: CASSYSSQLGSYTF. The CDR3 region has the DNA TGTGCCAGCAGTTACTCGAGTCAGCTCGGGAGCTACACCTTC.

The rearrangement links TRBV6-6 to TRBJ2-7, with D possibly TRBD2 on 7 matching bases. The V gene lost 2 bases and the J gene lost 7 bases, with 18 bases spanning the gap. In germline, CDR1 is MNHNY, CDR2 SVGAGI (reference sequence). The CDR3 loop spans 15 amino acids. The CDR3 reads CASSYKGGAVYEQYF. CDR3 DNA sequence: TGTGCCAGCAGTTACAAGGGGGGGGCAGTATATGAGCAGTACTTC.

The rearrangement links TRBV5-6 to TRBJ2-7; the D gene is possibly TRBD2 (5 bases). This CDR3 is 13 amino acids long. V was shortened by 7 bases and J by 2 bases, with 13 bases between the two germline ends. Germline values: CDR1 SGHDT, CDR2 YYEEEE. This CDR3 reads CASSGSPTYEQYF. In DNA form, the CDR3 reads TGTGCCAGCTCGGGGAGTCCGACCTACGAGCAGTACTTC.

This clone was observed a handful of times. This chain connects TRBV27 to TRBJ1-1; possibly TRBD1 for D (6 bases). CDR1 is MNHEY and CDR2 is SMNVEV in the germline V gene (reference sequence). V gave up 4 bases and J gave up 9 bases, with 9 bases separating them. This CDR3 has 11 amino acids. The CDR3 nucleotides read TGTGCCAGCAGTTCTACAGGGAAAGCTTTCTTT. It codes for CASSSTGKAFF.

V is TRBV30 and J is TRBJ2-2; either TRBD1 or TRBD2 may fit D (6 bases each). Trimming took off 2 bases at V and 4 bases at J, with 8 bases between the two ends. The V gene's germline CDR1 is GTSNPN and CDR2 SVGIG (reference sequence). The length of the CDR3 is 13 residues. CDR3 in DNA: TGTGCCTGGAGTACGGGGGCCACCGGGGAGCTGTTTTTT. Translating gives CAWSTGATGELFF.

The chain employs TRBV6-5 and TRBJ1-5; tentative D call: TRBD1 (6 bases). The CDR3 covers 15 residues. Trimming took 0 bases from V and 6 from J, leaving 12 bases between them. The germline V gene has CDR1 MNHEY and CDR2 SVGAGI. The chain's CDR3 is CASSYSMGAGQPQHF. CDR3 coding DNA: TGTGCCAGCAGTTACTCGATGGGGGCGGGTCAGCCCCAGCATTTT.

The chain uses TRBV9 and TRBJ1-1; D possibly corresponds to TRBD1 (5 bases). V was shortened by 3 bases and J by 5 bases, with 17 bases between the two germline ends. The germline gives CDR1 SGDLS, CDR2 YYNGEE. This CDR3 is built from 15 residues. Here the CDR3 reads CASSGGDGGRTEAFF. CDR3 in DNA: TGTGCCAGCAGCGGGGGGGACGGAGGAAGGACTGAAGCTTTCTTT.

The chain uses TRBV7-2 and TRBJ2-3; 7 bases agree with TRBD2. This CDR3 is built from 14 residues. J lost 5 bases, V lost 3 bases, and 5 bases had no gene match. Germline CDR1 is SGHTA and CDR2 is FQGNSA. CDR3 residues: CASSFRGELDTQYF. In DNA form, the CDR3 reads TGTGCCAGCAGCTTCCGGGGGGAGTTAGATACGCAGTATTTT.

The sample holds one count of this clone. This chain joins TRBV7-2 and TRBJ1-4; the D gene is possibly TRBD1 (5 bases). V dropped 4 bases and J dropped 1 base, with 13 bases sitting between them. Germline V gene lookup returns CDR1 SGHTA and CDR2 FQGNSA. CDR3 length: 16 amino acids. CDR3 in amino acids: CASSWGGSGTNEKLFF. CDR3 in DNA: TGTGCCAGCAGCTGGGGGGGTTCCGGAACTAATGAAAAACTGTTTTTT.

The chain uses TRBV5-1 and TRBJ1-2; tentative D call: TRBD1 (6 bases). With 0 bases removed from V and 3 bases from J, the gap between germline ends came to 6 bases. The CDR3 extends over 13 amino acids. CDR1 and CDR2 from the germline V gene are SGHRS and YFSETQ. The CDR3 loop is CASSLGTDYGYTF. The CDR3 DNA reads as TGCGCCAGCAGCTTGGGGACAGACTATGGCTACACCTTC.

The chain has TRBV2 and TRBJ1-1; 7 bases map to TRBD1. This CDR3 contains 16 residues. V was clipped by 4 bases and J by 2 bases; unmatched bases: 10. Germline values: CDR1 SNHLY, CDR2 FYNNEI. CDR3 loop: CASSAPPQGRNTEAFF. The CDR3 DNA is TGTGCCAGCAGTGCCCCGCCACAGGGGAGAAACACTGAAGCTTTCTTT.

The chain recombines TRBV7-3 with TRBJ1-1; TRBD1 matches 9 bases. The CDR3 length is 15 residues. V trimming: 4 bases; J trimming: 14 bases; junction bases outside the gene matches: 17. Germline CDR1 and CDR2: SGHTA and FQGTGA. CDR3 sequence reads: CASSYLLPGQGILFF. The CDR3 DNA is TGTGCCAGCAGCTATCTCCTTCCGGGACAGGGAATTCTGTTCTTT.

The chain couples TRBV7-2 to TRBJ2-7; 8 bases map to TRBD1. Per germline, CDR1 SGHTA and CDR2 FQGNSA. V shed 8 bases and J 3 bases; nucleotides not matched to a gene: 12. The CDR3 is made up of 15 amino acids. CDR3 coding DNA: TGTGCCAGCGCTCGGGCCGGGACAGGCTACTACGAGCAGTACTTC. It specifies CASARAGTGYYEQYF.

The chain links TRBV11-1 to TRBJ2-3, with 7 bases fitting TRBD2. This CDR3 region has 14 residues. The germline CDR1 and CDR2 sequences are SGHAT and FQDESV (reference sequence). J gave up 2 bases and V 8 bases, and 7 bases lay outside the gene matches. The CDR3 nucleotides are TGTGCCAGCCGGCGGGGGTCAGACACAGATACGCAGTATTTT. This encodes CASRRGSDTDTQYF.

V gene TRBV5-1 combines with J gene TRBJ1-1; tentatively, D is TRBD1 (6 bases). This CDR3 comprises 16 residues. Germline CDR1 and CDR2: SGHRS and YFSETQ. The germline V and J ends were trimmed by 4 bases and 2 bases, with 18 bases remaining between them. CDR3 bases: TGCGCCAGCAGCGTCACAGGGACAAGTTTAAACACTGAAGCTTTCTTT. This gives the protein CASSVTGTSLNTEAFF.

This clone was seen just once. The rearrangement uses TRBV7-9 and TRBJ1-1; 7 bases line up with TRBD1. The CDR3 is 15 amino acids. V shed 5 bases and J 6 bases; nucleotides not matched to a gene: 12. Germline values: CDR1 SEHNR, CDR2 FQNEAQ (reference sequence). Here the CDR3 DNA reads TGTGCCAGCAGCATTTCTGGACAGGCCAAGGCTGAAGCTTTCTTT. It codes for CASSISGQAKAEAFF.

The chain carries TRBV7-9 and TRBJ1-1, with D unclear. V was shortened by 6 bases and J by 4 bases, with 6 bases between the two germline ends. Germline CDR1 reads SEHNR; CDR2 reads FQNEAQ (reference sequence). This CDR3 comprises 11 residues. This CDR3 reads CASRLGTEAFF. The CDR3 bases are TGTGCCAGCAGGTTGGGCACTGAAGCTTTCTTT. Looking up the rest from reference TRBV7-9 and TRBJ1-1 gives the full variable domain: DTGVSQNPRHKITKRGQNVTFRCDPISEHNRLYWYRQTLGQGPEFLTYFQNEAQLEKSRLLSDRFSAERPKGSFSTLEIQRTEQGDSAMYLCASRLGTEAFFGQGTRLTVV.

The genes are TRBV7-9 and TRBJ2-3; D is possibly TRBD1 (6 bases). V dropped 3 bases and J dropped 5 bases, with 24 bases sitting between them. Germline lookup yields CDR1 SEHNR and CDR2 FQNEAQ (reference sequence). The CDR3 has 18 amino acids. CDR3 residues: CASSLRGFGRGAKDTQYF. The CDR3 DNA follows: TGTGCCAGCAGCTTGAGGGGTTTCGGCAGGGGAGCGAAAGATACGCAGTATTTT.

This chain uses TRBV7-8 with TRBJ1-3, with 10 bases fitting TRBD1. V lost 1 base to trimming and J lost 7 bases; unmatched junction nucleotides: 4. This CDR3 has 15 residues. CDR1 is SGHVS, CDR2 FQNEAQ, per germline. The CDR3 nucleotides are TGTGCCAGCAGCTTAGTTTCGGGACAGGGGAACACCATATATTTT. As protein: CASSLVSGQGNTIYF.

V gene TRBV27 combines with J gene TRBJ2-3; TRBD2 aligns across 7 bases. This CDR3 has 15 residues. CDR1 is MNHEY and CDR2 is SMNVEV in the germline V gene (reference sequence). The V and J ends lost 7 bases and 5 bases, in that order; junction bases with no gene match: 12. The CDR3 coding sequence is TGTGCCAGCACCGGCCGGCCCTGGGGGGGAGATACGCAGTATTTT. As protein: CASTGRPWGGDTQYF.

The chain joins TRBV19 to TRBJ1-3, with D possibly matching TRBD1 (5 bases). Looked up from germline, CDR1 is LNHDA and CDR2 is SQIVND (reference sequence). Trimming cost V 5 bases and J 0 bases, with 11 bases left between them. The CDR3 length is 15 residues. The CDR3 loop reads CASSPRQLSGNTIYF. The DNA of the CDR3 is TGTGCCAGTAGTCCTAGACAGCTCTCTGGAAACACCATATATTTT.

The rearrangement links TRBV19 to TRBJ2-6; no clear D gene. Germline loops: CDR1 LNHDA, CDR2 SQIVND (reference sequence). The CDR3 is 14 amino acids. Trimming cost V 10 bases and J 0 bases, with 10 bases left between them. The CDR3 here is CATAKGSGANVLTF. DNA of the CDR3: TGTGCCACCGCTAAGGGCTCTGGGGCCAACGTCCTGACTTTC.

The chain links TRBV15 to TRBJ1-3, with 8 bases aligning to TRBD1. The CDR3 is made up of 16 amino acids. Germline lookup yields CDR1 LNHNV and CDR2 YYDKDF (reference sequence). V lost 3 bases to trimming and J lost 4 bases; unmatched junction nucleotides: 8. CDR3 protein: CATSRDRAPAGNTIYF. CDR3 sequence (DNA): TGTGCCACCAGCAGGGACAGGGCCCCAGCCGGAAACACCATATATTTT.

The chain is built from TRBV6-4 and TRBJ2-2; 13 bases are shared with TRBD2. The CDR3 has 15 amino acids. Trimming cost V 7 bases and J 7 bases; bases outside gene matches: 6. CDR1 and CDR2 (germline): MRHNA, SNTAGT. The CDR3 here is CASKGLAGEVGELFF. CDR3 in DNA: TGTGCCAGCAAAGGACTAGCGGGAGAGGTCGGGGAGCTGTTTTTT.

Comment on this clone: Other DNA variants within this sample encode the same CDR3. The rearrangement uses TRBV6-5 and TRBJ2-3, with D tentatively TRBD2 (5 bases). The CDR3 is 12 residues long. The germline CDR1 and CDR2 sequences are MNHEY and SVGAGI. V dropped 6 bases and J dropped 5 bases, with 9 bases sitting between them. CDR3 coding DNA: TGTGCCAGCAGCCTGAGCGGAGATACGCAGTATTTT. Its protein product is CASSLSGDTQYF.